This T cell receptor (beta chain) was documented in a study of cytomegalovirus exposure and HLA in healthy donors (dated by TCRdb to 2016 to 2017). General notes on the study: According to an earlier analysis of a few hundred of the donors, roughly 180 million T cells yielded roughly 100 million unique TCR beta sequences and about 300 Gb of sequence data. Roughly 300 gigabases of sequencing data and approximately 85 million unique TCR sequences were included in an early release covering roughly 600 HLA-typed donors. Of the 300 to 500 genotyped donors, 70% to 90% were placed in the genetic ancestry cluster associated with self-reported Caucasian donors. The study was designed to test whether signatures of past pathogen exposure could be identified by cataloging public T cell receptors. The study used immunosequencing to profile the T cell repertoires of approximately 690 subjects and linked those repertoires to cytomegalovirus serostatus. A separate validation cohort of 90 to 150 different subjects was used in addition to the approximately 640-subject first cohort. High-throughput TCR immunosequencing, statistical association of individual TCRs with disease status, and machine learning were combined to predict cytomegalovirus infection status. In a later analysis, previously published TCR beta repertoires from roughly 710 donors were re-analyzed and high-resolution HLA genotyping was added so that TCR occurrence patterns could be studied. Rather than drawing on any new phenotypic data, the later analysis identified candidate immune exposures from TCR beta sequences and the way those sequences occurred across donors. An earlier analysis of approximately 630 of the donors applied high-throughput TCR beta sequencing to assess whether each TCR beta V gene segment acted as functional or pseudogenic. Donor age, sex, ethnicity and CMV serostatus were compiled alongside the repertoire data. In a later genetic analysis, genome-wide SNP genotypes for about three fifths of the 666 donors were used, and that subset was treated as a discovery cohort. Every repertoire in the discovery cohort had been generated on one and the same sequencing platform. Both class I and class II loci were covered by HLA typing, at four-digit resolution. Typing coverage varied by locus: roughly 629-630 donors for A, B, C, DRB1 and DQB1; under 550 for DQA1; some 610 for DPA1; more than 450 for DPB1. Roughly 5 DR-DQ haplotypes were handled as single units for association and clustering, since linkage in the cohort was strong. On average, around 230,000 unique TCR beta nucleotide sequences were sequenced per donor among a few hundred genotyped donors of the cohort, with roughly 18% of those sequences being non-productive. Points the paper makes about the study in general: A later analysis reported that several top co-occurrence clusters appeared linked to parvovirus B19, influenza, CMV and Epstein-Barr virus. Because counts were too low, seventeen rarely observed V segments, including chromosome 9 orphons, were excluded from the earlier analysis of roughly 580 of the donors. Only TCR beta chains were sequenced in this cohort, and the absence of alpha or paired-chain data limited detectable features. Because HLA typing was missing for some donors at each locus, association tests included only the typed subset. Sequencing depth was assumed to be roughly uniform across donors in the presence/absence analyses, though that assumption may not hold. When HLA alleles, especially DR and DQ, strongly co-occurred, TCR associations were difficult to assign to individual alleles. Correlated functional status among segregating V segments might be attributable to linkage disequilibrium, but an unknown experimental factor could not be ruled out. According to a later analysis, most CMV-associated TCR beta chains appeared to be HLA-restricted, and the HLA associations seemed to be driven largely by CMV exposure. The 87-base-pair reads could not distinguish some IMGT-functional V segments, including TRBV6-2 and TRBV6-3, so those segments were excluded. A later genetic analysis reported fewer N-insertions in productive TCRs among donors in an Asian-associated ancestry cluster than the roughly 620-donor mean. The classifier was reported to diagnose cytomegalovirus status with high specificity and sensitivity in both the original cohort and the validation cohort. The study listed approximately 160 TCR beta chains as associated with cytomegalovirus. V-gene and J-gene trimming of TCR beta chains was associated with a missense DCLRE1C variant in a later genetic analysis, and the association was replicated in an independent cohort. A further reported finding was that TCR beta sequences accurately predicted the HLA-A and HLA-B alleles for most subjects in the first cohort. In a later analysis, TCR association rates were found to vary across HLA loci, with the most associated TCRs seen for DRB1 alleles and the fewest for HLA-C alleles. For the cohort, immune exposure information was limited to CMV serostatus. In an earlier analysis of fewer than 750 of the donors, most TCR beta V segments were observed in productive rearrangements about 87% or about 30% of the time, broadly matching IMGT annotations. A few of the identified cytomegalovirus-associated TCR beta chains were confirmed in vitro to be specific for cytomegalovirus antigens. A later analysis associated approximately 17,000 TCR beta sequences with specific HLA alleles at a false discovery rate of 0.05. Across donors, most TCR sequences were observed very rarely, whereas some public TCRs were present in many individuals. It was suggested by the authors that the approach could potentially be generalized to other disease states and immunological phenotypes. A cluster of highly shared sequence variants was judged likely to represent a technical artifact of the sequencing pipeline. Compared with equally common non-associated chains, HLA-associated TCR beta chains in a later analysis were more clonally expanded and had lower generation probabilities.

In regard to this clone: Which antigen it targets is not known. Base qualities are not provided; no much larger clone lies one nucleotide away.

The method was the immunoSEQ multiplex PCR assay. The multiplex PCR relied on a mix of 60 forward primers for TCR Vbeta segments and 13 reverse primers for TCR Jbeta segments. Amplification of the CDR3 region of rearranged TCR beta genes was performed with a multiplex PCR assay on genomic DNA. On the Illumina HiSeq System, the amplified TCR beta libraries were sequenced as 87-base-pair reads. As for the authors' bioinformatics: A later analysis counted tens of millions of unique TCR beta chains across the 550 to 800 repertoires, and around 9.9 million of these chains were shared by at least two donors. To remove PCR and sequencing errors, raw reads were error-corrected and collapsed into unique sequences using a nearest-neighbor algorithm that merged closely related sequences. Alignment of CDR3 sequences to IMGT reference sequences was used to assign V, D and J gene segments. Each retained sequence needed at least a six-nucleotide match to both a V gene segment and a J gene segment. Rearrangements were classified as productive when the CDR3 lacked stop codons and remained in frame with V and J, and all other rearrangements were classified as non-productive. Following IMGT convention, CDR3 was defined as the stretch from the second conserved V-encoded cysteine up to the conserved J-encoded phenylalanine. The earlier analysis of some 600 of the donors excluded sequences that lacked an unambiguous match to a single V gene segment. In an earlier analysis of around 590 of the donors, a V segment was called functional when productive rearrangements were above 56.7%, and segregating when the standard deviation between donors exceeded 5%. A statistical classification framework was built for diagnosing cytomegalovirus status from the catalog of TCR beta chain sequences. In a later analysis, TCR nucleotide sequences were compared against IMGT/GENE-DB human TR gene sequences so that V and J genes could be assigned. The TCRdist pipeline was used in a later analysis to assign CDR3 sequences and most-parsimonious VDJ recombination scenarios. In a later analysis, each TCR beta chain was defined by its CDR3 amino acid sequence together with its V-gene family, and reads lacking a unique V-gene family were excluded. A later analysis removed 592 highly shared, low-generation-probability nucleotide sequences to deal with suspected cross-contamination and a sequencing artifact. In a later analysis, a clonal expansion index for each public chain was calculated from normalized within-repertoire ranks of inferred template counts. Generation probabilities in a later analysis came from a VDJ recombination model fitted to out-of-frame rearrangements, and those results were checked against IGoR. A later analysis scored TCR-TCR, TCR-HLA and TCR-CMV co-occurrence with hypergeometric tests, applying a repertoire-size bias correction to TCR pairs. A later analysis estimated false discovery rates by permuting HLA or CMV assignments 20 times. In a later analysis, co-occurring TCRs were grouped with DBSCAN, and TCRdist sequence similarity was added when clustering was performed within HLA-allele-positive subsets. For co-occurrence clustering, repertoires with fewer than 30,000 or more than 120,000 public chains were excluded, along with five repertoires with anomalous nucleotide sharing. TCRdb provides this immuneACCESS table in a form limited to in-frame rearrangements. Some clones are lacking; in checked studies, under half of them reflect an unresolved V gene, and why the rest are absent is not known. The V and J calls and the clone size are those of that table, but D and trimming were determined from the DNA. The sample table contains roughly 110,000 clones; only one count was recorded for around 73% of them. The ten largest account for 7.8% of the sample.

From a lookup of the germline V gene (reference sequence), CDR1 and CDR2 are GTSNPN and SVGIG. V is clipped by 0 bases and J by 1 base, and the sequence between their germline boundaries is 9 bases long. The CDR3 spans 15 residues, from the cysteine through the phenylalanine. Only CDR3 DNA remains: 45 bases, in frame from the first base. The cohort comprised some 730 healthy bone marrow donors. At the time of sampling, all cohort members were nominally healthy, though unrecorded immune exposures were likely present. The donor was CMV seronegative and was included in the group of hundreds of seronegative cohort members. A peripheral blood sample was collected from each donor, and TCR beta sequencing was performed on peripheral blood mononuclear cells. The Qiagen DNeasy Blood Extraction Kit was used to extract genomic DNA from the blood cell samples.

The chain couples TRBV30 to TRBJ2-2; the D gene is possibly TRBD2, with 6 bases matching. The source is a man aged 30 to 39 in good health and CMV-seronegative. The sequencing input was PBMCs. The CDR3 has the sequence CAWSVQGGNTGELFF. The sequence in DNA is TGTGCCTGGAGTGTCCAGGGAGGGAACACCGGGGAGCTGTTTTTT.